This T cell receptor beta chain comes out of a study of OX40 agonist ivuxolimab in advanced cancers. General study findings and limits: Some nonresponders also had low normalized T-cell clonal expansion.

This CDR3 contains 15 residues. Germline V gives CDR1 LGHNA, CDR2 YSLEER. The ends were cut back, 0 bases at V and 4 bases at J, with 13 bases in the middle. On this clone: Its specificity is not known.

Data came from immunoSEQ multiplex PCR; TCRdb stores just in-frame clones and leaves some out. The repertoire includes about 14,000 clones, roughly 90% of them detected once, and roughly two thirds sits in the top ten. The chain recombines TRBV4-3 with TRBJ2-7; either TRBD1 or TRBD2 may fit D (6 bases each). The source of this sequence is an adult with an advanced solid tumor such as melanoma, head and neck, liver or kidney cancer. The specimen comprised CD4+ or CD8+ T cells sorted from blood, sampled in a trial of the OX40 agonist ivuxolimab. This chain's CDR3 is CASSQDAGGGYEQYF. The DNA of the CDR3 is TGCGCCAGCAGCCAAGATGCCGGGGGCGGATACGAGCAGTACTTC.